This passage covers 19 T cell receptor beta chains from one sample sequenced in a study of response to subunit inactivated influenza vaccine. TCRdb redid the calling of the RT-PCR reads with MiXCR, one entry per CDR3 protein. Among some 570,000 distinct CDR3 sequences listed, roughly 10% were seen once. These sequences were also reported in another study, on T cells expressing NK-cell markers. From that paper: A 5'RACE template switching approach incorporating UMIs was used to make TCR beta cDNA.

The specimen comprised PBMCs from blood, sampled on the day of vaccination. These receptors originate from a man aged 45-60 years who received an inactivated influenza vaccine.

This clonotype was observed many times. The rearrangement links TRBV29-1 to TRBJ2-1; no clear D gene. The CDR3 spans 14 residues. V lost 4 bases and J 0 bases, leaving 10 bases between the germline ends. Germline lookup yields CDR1 SQVTM and CDR2 ANQGSEA. The chain's CDR3 is CSVARAVSYNEQFF. CDR3 DNA: TGCAGCGTTGCTAGGGCGGTCTCCTACAATGAGCAGTTCTTC.

There are a few counts of this clonotype. CDR3 coding DNA: TGTGCCAGCAGCCCGACCTCAAGGGGCCACTCTGGGGCCAACGTCCTGACTTTC. Translated: CASSPTSRGHSGANVLTF. The V gene is TRBV6-1, the J gene TRBJ2-6, with D possibly TRBD1 on 5 matching bases. CDR3 length: 18 residues. Germline V lookup: CDR1 MNHNS, CDR2 SASEGT. V lost 6 bases and J lost 0, with 18 bases in between.

The chain is built from TRBV29-1 and TRBJ2-1; the D call may be TRBD1 or TRBD2 (6 bases each). CDR1 and CDR2 (germline): SQVTM, ANQGSEA. The ends were cut back, 6 bases at V and 6 bases at J, with 21 bases in the middle. The CDR3 length is 15 residues. CDR3 DNA sequence: TGCAGCGTCCCCAAAAGGGGGGCTTTCTCCAATGAGCAGTTCTTC. Protein product: CSVPKRGAFSNEQFF.

The chain couples TRBV6-1 to TRBJ2-7; perhaps TRBD2 as D (6 bases). Germline V gene lookup returns CDR1 MNHNS and CDR2 SASEGT. Trimming stripped 6 bases from V and 3 bases from J, with 18 bases between. This CDR3 has 15 residues. CDR3 DNA: TGTGCCAGCAGAAACCCCCCCGGGCGGGGCTACGAGCAGTACTTC. Its protein is CASRNPPGRGYEQYF.

This chain connects TRBV29-1 to TRBJ2-1; TRBD1 aligns across 7 bases. V lost 1 base and J lost 5; bases outside the gene matches: 2. CDR3 length equals 13 residues. Germline-derived CDR1 and CDR2 are SQVTM and ANQGSEA. The CDR3 bases are TGCAGCGTTGAAGGACAGGGCCACAATGAGCAGTTCTTC. Encoded protein: CSVEGQGHNEQFF.

The chain joins TRBV28 to TRBJ2-7, with 7 bases aligning to TRBD1. Losses at the gene ends were 6 bases for V and 4 bases for J; bases not matched to a gene: 12. The CDR3 sequence is 15 residues long. Germline-derived CDR1 and CDR2 are MDHEN and SYDVKM. The CDR3 sequence: CASRETGVRGYEQYF. The CDR3 DNA sequence: TGTGCCAGCAGAGAAACAGGGGTAAGAGGGTACGAGCAGTACTTC. Full variable domain (rest looked up from reference TRBV28 and TRBJ2-7): DVKVTQSSRYLVKRTGEKVFLECVQDMDHENMFWYRQDPGLGLRLIYFSYDVKMKEKGDIPEGYSVSREKKERFSLILESASTNQTSMYLCASRETGVRGYEQYFGPGTRLTVT.

V and J are TRBV5-1 and TRBJ2-4; 11 bases are shared with TRBD2. This CDR3 contains 15 residues. V was clipped by 4 bases and J by 7 bases; unmatched bases: 7. Per germline, CDR1 SGHRS and CDR2 YFSETQ. The CDR3 here is CASSPPSSGGNIQYF. For the CDR3, the DNA is TGCGCCAGCAGCCCACCCTCTAGCGGGGGGAACATTCAGTACTTC.

The genes are TRBV5-1 and TRBJ2-5; no clear D gene. The CDR3 has 16 residues. Germline-derived CDR1 and CDR2 are SGHRS and YFSETQ. Trimming removed 1 base from V and 2 bases from J, with 15 bases in between. Written as DNA, the CDR3 is TGCGCCAGCAGCTTGTCGTTCATCGGACCGCAAGAGACCCAGTACTTC. This translates into CASSLSFIGPQETQYF.

The chain is built from TRBV20-1 and TRBJ2-5; D possibly corresponds to TRBD2 (5 bases). Germline V gene data show CDR1 as DFQATT and CDR2 as SNEGSKA (reference sequence). The CDR3 runs 13 residues. V gave up 7 bases and J gave up 1 base, with 13 bases separating them. The CDR3 DNA is TGCAGTGGGAGAAGGACTGCCCAAGAGACCCAGTACTTC. This codes for CSGRRTAQETQYF.

The table lists this clonotype with a few counts. This sequence joins TRBV3-1 and TRBJ2-7; 14 nucleotides match TRBD2. The CDR3 has 16 amino acids. Germline CDR1 reads LGHDT; CDR2 reads YNNKEL (reference sequence). The V segment lost 4 bases and the J segment 5 bases; nucleotides outside the gene matches: 7. In DNA form, the CDR3 reads TGTGCCAGCAGCCCCGGACTAGCGGGGGGCCGTCACGAGCAGTACTTC. It translates to CASSPGLAGGRHEQYF.

This clonotype appeared many times. This chain connects TRBV5-1 to TRBJ2-2; D gene uncertain. Trimming took 0 bases from V and 2 from J, leaving 8 bases between them. Germline loops: CDR1 SGHRS, CDR2 YFSETQ. The CDR3 consists of 15 residues. The CDR3 here is CASSLEWGNTGELFF. The CDR3 DNA sequence: TGCGCCAGCAGCTTGGAGTGGGGTAACACCGGGGAGCTGTTTTTT. Full variable domain (missing parts from reference TRBV5-1 and TRBJ2-2): KAGVTQTPRYLIKTRGQQVTLSCSPISGHRSVSWYQQTPGQGLQFLFEYFSETQRNKGNFPGRFSGRQFSNSRSEMNVSTLELGDSALYLCASSLEWGNTGELFFGEGSRLTVL.

This clonotype has a count of ten or more. The genes are TRBV7-9 and TRBJ1-3; unclear D gene. The ends were cut back, 4 bases at V and 1 base at J, with 8 bases in the middle. Germline V gene lookup returns CDR1 SEHNR and CDR2 FQNEAQ (reference sequence). The CDR3 is 14 residues long. The CDR3: CASSSPYSGNTIYF. The CDR3 DNA is TGTGCCAGCAGCTCCCCATATTCTGGAAACACCATATATTTT. Complete variable domain (other parts from reference TRBV7-9 and TRBJ1-3): DTGVSQNPRHKITKRGQNVTFRCDPISEHNRLYWYRQTLGQGPEFLTYFQNEAQLEKSRLLSDRFSAERPKGSFSTLEIQRTEQGDSAMYLCASSSPYSGNTIYFGEGSWLTVV.

The V call is TRBV13, the J call TRBJ2-1, with D perhaps TRBD1 or TRBD2 (6 bases each). The CDR3 length is 15 residues. The ends were cut back, 0 bases at V and 8 bases at J, with 14 bases in the middle. Germline-derived CDR1 and CDR2 are PRHDT and FYEKMQ (reference sequence). CDR3 sequence: CASSLGRGRRDEQFF. For the CDR3, the DNA is TGTGCCAGCAGCTTAGGCCGGGGGCGCCGGGATGAGCAGTTCTTC.

This chain links TRBV28 with TRBJ2-2; 8 nucleotides align to TRBD2. The germline V gene encodes CDR1 MDHEN and CDR2 SYDVKM. The CDR3 is 14 amino acids. The ends lost 4 bases at V and 6 bases at J; junction bases unmatched: 4. CDR3 in DNA: TGTGCCAGCAGTTCCCGGACTAGCCCCGGGGAGCTGTTTTTT. Translation gives CASSSRTSPGELFF.

This clonotype appeared a few times. The chain employs TRBV11-2 and TRBJ2-7; 10 bases fit TRBD2. Germline CDR1 is SGHAT and CDR2 is FQNNGV. The V segment lost 1 base and the J segment 5 bases; nucleotides outside the gene matches: 8. The CDR3 has 16 residues. The CDR3 protein is CASSLVGSGGSDEQYF. The CDR3 DNA is TGTGCCAGCAGCTTAGTGGGTAGCGGGGGGTCCGACGAGCAGTACTTC.

This clonotype was detected ten times or more. This chain uses TRBV11-2 with TRBJ1-2; 7 positions match TRBD1. The germline gives CDR1 SGHAT, CDR2 FQNNGV. V was pared by 1 base and J by 2 bases, with 4 bases of the junction left unmatched. The CDR3 extends over 15 amino acids. The CDR3, as DNA: TGTGCCAGCAGCTTAGCCCTACAGGGGAACTATGGCTACACCTTC. Residues: CASSLALQGNYGYTF.

Written as DNA, the CDR3 is TGCGCCAGCAGCGGTACAGGGGGCGGCGTTTCTGGCTACACCTTC. This gives the protein CASSGTGGGVSGYTF. J is TRBJ1-2 and V is TRBV4-3, with TRBD1 matching over 9 bases. The germline V gene encodes CDR1 LGHNA and CDR2 YSLEER. Trimming cost V 5 bases and J 7 bases; bases outside gene matches: 11. This CDR3 has 15 residues.

This clonotype occurred many times. This chain joins TRBV12-3 or TRBV12-4 and TRBJ2-5; perhaps TRBD2 as D (6 bases). Trimming removed 6 bases from V and 1 base from J, with 15 bases in between. This CDR3 is 15 amino acids long. The DNA of the CDR3 is TGTGCCAGCAGCCATGCCGGGACTGGCCAAGAGACCCAGTACTTC. Translated: CASSHAGTGQETQYF.

This clonotype was seen only a few times. The chain couples TRBV3-1 to TRBJ2-3, with TRBD2 matching 11 bases. CDR3 length equals 15 residues. Germline CDR1 is LGHDT and CDR2 is YNNKEL (reference sequence). Unmatched junction bases numbered 3, after V lost 3 bases and J lost 4 bases. CDR3 sequence: CASSQTSGIADTQYF. In DNA, the CDR3 is TGTGCCAGCAGCCAGACTAGCGGGATAGCAGATACGCAGTATTTT.